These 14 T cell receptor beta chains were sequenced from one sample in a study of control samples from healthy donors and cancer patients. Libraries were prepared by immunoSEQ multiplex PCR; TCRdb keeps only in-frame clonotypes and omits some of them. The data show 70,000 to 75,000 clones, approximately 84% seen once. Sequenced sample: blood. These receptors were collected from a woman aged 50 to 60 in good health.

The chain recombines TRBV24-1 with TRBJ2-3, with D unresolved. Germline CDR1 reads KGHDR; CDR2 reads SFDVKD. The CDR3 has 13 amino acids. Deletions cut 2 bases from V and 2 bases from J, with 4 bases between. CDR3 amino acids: CATSDSYTDTQYF. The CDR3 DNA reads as TGTGCCACCAGTGATTCTTACACAGATACGCAGTATTTT.

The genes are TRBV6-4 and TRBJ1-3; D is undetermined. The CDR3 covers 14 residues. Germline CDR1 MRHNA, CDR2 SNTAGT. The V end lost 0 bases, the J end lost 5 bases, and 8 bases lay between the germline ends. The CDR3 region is CASSDSVARNTIYF. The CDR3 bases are TGTGCCAGCAGTGACTCTGTGGCGAGAAACACCATATATTTT.

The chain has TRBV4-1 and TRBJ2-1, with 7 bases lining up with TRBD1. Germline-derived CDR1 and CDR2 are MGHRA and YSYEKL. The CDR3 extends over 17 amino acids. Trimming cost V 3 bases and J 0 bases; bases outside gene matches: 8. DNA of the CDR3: TGCGCCAGCAGCCATCCCACGGGACAGCCCTCCTACAATGAGCAGTTCTTC. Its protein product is CASSHPTGQPSYNEQFF.

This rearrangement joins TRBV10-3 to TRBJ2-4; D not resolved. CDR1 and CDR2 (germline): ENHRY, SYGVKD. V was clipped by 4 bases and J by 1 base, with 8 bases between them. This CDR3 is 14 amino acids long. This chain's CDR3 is CAISGVGAKNIQYF. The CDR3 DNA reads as TGTGCCATCAGTGGGGTTGGCGCCAAAAACATTCAGTACTTC.

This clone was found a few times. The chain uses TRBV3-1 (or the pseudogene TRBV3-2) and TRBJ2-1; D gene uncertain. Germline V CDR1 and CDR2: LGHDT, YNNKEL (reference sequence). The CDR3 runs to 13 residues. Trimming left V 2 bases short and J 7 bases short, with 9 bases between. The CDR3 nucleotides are TGTGCCAGCAGCCAATATGTCGGGAATGAGCAGTTCTTC. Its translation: CASSQYVGNEQFF.

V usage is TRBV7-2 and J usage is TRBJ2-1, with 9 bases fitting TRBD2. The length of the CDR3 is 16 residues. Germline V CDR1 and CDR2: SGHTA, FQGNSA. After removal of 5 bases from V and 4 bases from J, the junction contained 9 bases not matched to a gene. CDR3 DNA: TGTGCCAGCAGCCACGAGACTAGCGGCTATTACAATGAGCAGTTCTTC. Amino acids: CASSHETSGYYNEQFF.

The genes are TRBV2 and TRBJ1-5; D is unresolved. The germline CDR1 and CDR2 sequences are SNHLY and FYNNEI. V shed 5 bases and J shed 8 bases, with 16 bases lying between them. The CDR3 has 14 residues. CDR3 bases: TGTGCCAGCAGTTGGGTTGAGTCCTTGGAGCCCCAGCATTTT. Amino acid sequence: CASSWVESLEPQHF.

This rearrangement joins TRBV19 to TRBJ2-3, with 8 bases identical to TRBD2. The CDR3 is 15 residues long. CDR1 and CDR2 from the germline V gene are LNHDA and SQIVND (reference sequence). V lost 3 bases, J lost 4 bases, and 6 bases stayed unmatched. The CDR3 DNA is TGTGCCAGTAGTATGGGAGCGGGAGCCGCAGATACGCAGTATTTT. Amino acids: CASSMGAGAADTQYF.

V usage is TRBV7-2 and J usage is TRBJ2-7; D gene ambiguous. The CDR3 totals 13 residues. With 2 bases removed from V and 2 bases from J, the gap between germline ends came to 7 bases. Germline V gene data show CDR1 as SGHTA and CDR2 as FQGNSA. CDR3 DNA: TGTGCCAGCAGCTTAAACGGGCCCTACGAGCAGTACTTC. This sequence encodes CASSLNGPYEQYF.

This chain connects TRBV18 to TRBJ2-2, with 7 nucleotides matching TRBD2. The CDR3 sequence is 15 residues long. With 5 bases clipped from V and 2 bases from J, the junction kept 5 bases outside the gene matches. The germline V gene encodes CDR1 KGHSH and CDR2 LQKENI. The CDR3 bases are TGTGCCAGCTCAGAGACTAGCTACAACACCGGGGAGCTGTTTTTT. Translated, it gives CASSETSYNTGELFF.

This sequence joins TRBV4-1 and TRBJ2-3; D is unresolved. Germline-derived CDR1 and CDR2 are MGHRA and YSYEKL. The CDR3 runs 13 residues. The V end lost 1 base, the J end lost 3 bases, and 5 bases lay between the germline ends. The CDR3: CASSQGQTDTQYF. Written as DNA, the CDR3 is TGCGCCAGCAGCCAAGGTCAGACAGATACGCAGTATTTT.

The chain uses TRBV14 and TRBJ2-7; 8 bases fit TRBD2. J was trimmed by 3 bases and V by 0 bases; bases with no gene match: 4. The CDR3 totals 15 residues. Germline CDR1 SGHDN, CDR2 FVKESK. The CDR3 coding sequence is TGTGCCAGCAGCCAAGATCGGGGGGGGCTCTACGAGCAGTACTTC. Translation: CASSQDRGGLYEQYF.

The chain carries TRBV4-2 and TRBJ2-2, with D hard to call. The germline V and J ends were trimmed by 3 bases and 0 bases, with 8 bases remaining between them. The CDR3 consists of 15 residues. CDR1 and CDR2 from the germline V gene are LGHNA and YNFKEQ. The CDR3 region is CASSHTQPNTGELFF. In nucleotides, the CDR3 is TGTGCCAGCAGCCATACCCAACCGAACACCGGGGAGCTGTTTTTT.

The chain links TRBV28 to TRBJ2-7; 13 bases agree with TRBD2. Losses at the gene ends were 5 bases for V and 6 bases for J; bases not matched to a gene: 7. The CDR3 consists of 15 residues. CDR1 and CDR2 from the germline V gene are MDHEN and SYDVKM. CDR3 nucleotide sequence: TGTGCCAGCAGTACCCGGACTAGCGGGAGTCCCGAGCAGTACTTC. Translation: CASSTRTSGSPEQYF.